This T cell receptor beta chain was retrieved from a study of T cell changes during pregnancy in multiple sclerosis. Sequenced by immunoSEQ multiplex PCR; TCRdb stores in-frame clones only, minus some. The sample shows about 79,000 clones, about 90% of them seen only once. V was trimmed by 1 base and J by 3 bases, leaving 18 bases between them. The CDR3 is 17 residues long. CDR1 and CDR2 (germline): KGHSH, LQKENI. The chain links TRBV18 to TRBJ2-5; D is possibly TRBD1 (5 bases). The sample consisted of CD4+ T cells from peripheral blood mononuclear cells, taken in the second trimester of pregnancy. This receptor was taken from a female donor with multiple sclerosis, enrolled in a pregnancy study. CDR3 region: CASSPLWGARAEETQYF. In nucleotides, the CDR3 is TGTGCCAGCTCACCACTATGGGGCGCCAGGGCCGAAGAGACCCAGTACTTC.